The 18 T cell receptor beta chains below all came from one sample that was sequenced in a study of PD-1 blockade in classical Hodgkin lymphoma. Noted time point: newly diagnosed, previously untreated cHL patient sample. From thawed PBMCs, magnetic negative selection was used to isolate the CD8+ T cells. The assay was immunoSEQ multiplex PCR, and TCRdb's table has in-frame clones only and misses some. The repertoire holds about 21,000 clones, about 86% seen once, with about 7% in the top ten. What was sequenced was CD8+ T cells from blood. The receptors come from a human donor with classical Hodgkin lymphoma.

V and J are TRBV27 and TRBJ2-3; D gene unclear. The CDR3 has 15 residues. CDR1 and CDR2 from the germline V gene are MNHEY and SMNVEV (reference sequence). V dropped 5 bases and J dropped 4 bases, with 16 bases sitting between them. CDR3 in amino acids: CASSLRLKVADTQYF. The CDR3 DNA reads as TGTGCCAGCAGTCTCCGACTGAAAGTCGCAGATACGCAGTATTTT.

This sequence joins TRBV6-1 and TRBJ1-2, with a possible D match to TRBD1 (6 bases). Trimming removed 2 bases from V and 8 bases from J, with 21 bases in between. The CDR3 runs to 16 residues. Germline V gene sequence: CDR1 MNHNS, CDR2 SASEGT. CDR3 coding DNA: TGTGCCAGCAGTGAAACCCTCTTGTGGGGGCAAGCAGGCTACACCTTC. This translates into CASSETLLWGQAGYTF.

This clone was counted a few times. The rearrangement links TRBV6-1 to TRBJ2-7; 9 nucleotides line up with TRBD2. Losses at the gene ends were 10 bases for V and 1 base for J; bases not matched to a gene: 11. Germline V CDR1 and CDR2: MNHNS, SASEGT. This CDR3 has 15 residues. The CDR3 spells CATTRVAGVSYEQYF. In DNA, the CDR3 is TGTGCCACCACCCGAGTAGCGGGAGTTTCCTACGAGCAGTACTTC.

This chain uses TRBV27 with TRBJ1-2; possibly TRBD1 for D (5 bases). With 2 bases removed from V and 4 bases from J, the gap between germline ends came to 11 bases. The CDR3 totals 14 residues. Per germline, CDR1 MNHEY and CDR2 SMNVEV (reference sequence). CDR3 amino acids: CASSLGTPSYGYTF. CDR3 coding DNA: TGTGCCAGCAGTTTAGGGACCCCTTCCTATGGCTACACCTTC.

This clone came up a few times. This sequence joins TRBV4-3 and TRBJ2-5; 8 bases are a match to TRBD2. V was clipped by 0 bases and J by 3 bases; unmatched bases: 0. Germline CDR1 reads LGHNA; CDR2 reads YSLEER. The CDR3 is 14 residues long. CDR3: CASSQELAEETQYF. In DNA form, the CDR3 reads TGCGCCAGCAGCCAAGAACTAGCGGAAGAGACCCAGTACTTC.

The rearrangement links TRBV2 to TRBJ2-7; TRBD1 matches at 11 bases. V shed 8 bases, J shed 5 bases, and the junction held 14 bases outside the gene matches. Per germline, CDR1 SNHLY and CDR2 FYNNEI. The CDR3 spans 16 residues. The DNA for the CDR3 is TGTGCCAGCGGAGCGGTCTGTAGGACAGGGGGCAACGAGCAGTACTTC. Amino acid sequence: CASGAVCRTGGNEQYF.

This clone was detected a few times. The genes are TRBV5-6 and TRBJ1-1, with D unresolved. V shed 0 bases and J shed 3 bases, with 3 bases lying between them. CDR3 length: 12 amino acids. Germline V gene sequence: CDR1 SGHDT, CDR2 YYEEEE. CDR3 nucleotide sequence: TGTGCCAGCAGCTTGGCCTACACTGAAGCTTTCTTT. This translates into CASSLAYTEAFF.

This rearrangement joins TRBV7-6 to TRBJ2-5; D is perhaps TRBD1 (6 bases). V lost 5 bases and J lost 0, with 10 bases in between. The germline V gene encodes CDR1 SGHVS and CDR2 FNYEAQ. The CDR3 covers 14 residues. The CDR3 nucleotides are TGTGCCAGCAGCGGCCAGGGGTACCAAGAGACCCAGTACTTC. Translation gives CASSGQGYQETQYF.

The V gene is TRBV11-3, the J gene TRBJ1-5, with 7 bases fitting TRBD1. Germline V gene sequence: CDR1 SGHNT, CDR2 YENEEA. There are 14 residues in the CDR3. With 3 bases clipped from V and 7 bases from J, the junction kept 6 bases outside the gene matches. CDR3 region: CASSLEGAGQPQHF. The DNA for the CDR3 is TGTGCCAGCAGCTTGGAGGGGGCAGGGCAGCCCCAGCATTTT. Full variable domain (rest looked up from reference TRBV11-3 and TRBJ1-5): EAGVVQSPRYKIIEKKQPVAFWCNPISGHNTLYWYLQNLGQGPELLIRYENEEAVDDSQLPKDRFSAERLKGVDSTLKIQPAELGDSAVYLCASSLEGAGQPQHFGDGTRLSIL.

The chain carries TRBV13 and TRBJ2-3, with D unclear. CDR1 and CDR2 (germline): PRHDT, FYEKMQ (reference sequence). This CDR3 has 13 residues. The V end lost 5 bases, the J end lost 5 bases, and 11 bases lay between the germline ends. The chain's CDR3 is CASSLTFGDTQYF. The CDR3 DNA sequence: TGTGCCAGCAGCCTCACCTTTGGAGATACGCAGTATTTT.

This clone occurred a few times. The rearrangement joins TRBV30 to TRBJ1-5; D is uncertain. This CDR3 is 12 amino acids long. V dropped 0 bases and J dropped 7 bases, with 7 bases sitting between them. The V gene's germline CDR1 is GTSNPN and CDR2 SVGIG (reference sequence). CDR3 protein: CAWSVGLQPQHF. CDR3 DNA sequence: TGTGCCTGGAGTGTGGGGTTGCAGCCCCAGCATTTT.

CDR3 loop: CSVEDLQSSPKSTDTQYF. The DNA of the CDR3 is TGCAGCGTTGAAGATCTTCAGTCTAGCCCGAAATCAACAGATACGCAGTATTTT. The V and J genes are TRBV29-1 and TRBJ2-3; perhaps TRBD2 as D (5 bases). V was clipped by 0 bases and J by 3 bases, with 22 bases between them. Germline V gives CDR1 SQVTM, CDR2 ANQGSEA. This CDR3 region has 18 residues.

The chain employs TRBV7-9 and TRBJ2-7; D unresolved. The germline V gene encodes CDR1 SEHNR and CDR2 FQNEAQ (reference sequence). V lost 5 bases and J lost 2, with 13 bases in between. There are 14 residues in the CDR3. The CDR3 reads CASSPVAVPYEQYF. The DNA of the CDR3 is TGTGCCAGCAGCCCTGTTGCGGTACCCTACGAGCAGTACTTC.

V and J are TRBV2 and TRBJ2-7; D perhaps matches TRBD2 (5 bases). The CDR3 loop spans 14 amino acids. The V end was cut by 3 bases, the J end by 5 bases, with 14 bases between. CDR1 and CDR2 (germline): SNHLY, FYNNEI. The CDR3 DNA follows: TGTGCCAGCAGTGAGGAGGACCCCCGACACGAGCAGTACTTC. Translating it yields CASSEEDPRHEQYF.

V usage is TRBV7-2 and J usage is TRBJ2-1; 14 bases are a match to TRBD2. The CDR3 length is 17 residues. J lost 8 bases, V lost 5 bases, and 11 bases had no gene match. CDR1 is SGHTA and CDR2 is FQGNSA in the germline V gene. The CDR3 DNA sequence: TGTGCCAGCAGCACCACGGGGGGACTAGCGGGAGTGGATGAGCAGTTCTTC. It codes for CASSTTGGLAGVDEQFF.

Regarding this clone: One junction end disagrees with the germline gene, perhaps due to a read error. The chain joins TRBV2 to TRBJ2-2; D unclear. The CDR3 contains 15 residues. Germline V gives CDR1 SNHLY, CDR2 FYNNEI. Here the CDR3 reads CASSEGVSNTGELFF. The CDR3 bases are TGTGCCAGCAGCGAAGGCGTCTCTAACACCGGGGAGCTGTTTTTT.

This chain uses TRBV28 with TRBJ2-1, with D maybe TRBD1 (6 bases). The germline gives CDR1 MDHEN, CDR2 SYDVKM. V lost 4 bases, J lost 6 bases, and 16 bases lay in between. The CDR3 is 15 amino acids. The CDR3 bases are TGTGCCAGCAGTTCATCAGGGTTCAGGGGCAATGAGCAGTTCTTC. Translated: CASSSSGFRGNEQFF.

This sequence joins TRBV7-2 and TRBJ1-2; D is undetermined. Germline values: CDR1 SGHTA, CDR2 FQGNSA. The CDR3 covers 12 residues. Trimming shortened V by 0 bases and J by 4 bases, and 3 bases separated the two germline ends. The CDR3 nucleotides read TGTGCCAGCAGCTTAGCGATCTATGGCTACACCTTC. This translates into CASSLAIYGYTF.